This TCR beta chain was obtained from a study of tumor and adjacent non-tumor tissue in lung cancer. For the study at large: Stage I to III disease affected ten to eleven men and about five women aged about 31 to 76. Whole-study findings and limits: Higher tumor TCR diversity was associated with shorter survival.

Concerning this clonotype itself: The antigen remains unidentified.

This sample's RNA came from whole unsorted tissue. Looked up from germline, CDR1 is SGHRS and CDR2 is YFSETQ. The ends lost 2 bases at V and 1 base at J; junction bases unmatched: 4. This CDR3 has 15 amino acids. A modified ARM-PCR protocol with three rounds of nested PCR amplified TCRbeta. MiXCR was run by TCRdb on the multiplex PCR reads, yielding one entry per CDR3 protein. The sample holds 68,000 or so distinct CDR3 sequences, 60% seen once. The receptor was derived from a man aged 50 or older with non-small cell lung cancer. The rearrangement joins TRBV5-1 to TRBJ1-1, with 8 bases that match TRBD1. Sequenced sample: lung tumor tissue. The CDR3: CASSFWTGKNTEAFF. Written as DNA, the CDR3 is TGCGCCAGCAGCTTCTGGACAGGGAAGAACACTGAAGCTTTCTTT. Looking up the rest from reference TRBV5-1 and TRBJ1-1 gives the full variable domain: KAGVTQTPRYLIKTRGQQVTLSCSPISGHRSVSWYQQTPGQGLQFLFEYFSETQRNKGNFPGRFSGRQFSNSRSEMNVSTLELGDSALYLCASSFWTGKNTEAFFGQGTRLTVV.